This is a list of T cell receptor beta chains from one sample in a study of CD8 T cells in ankylosing spondylitis. TCRdb reprocessed the 5' RACE reads with MiXCR, giving one entry per CDR3 protein. This repertoire shows 150,000 or so distinct CDR3 sequences, 25% to 35% found once; its top ten account for about 5.5%. Material: synovial fluid, either unsorted or a sorted T cell fraction (not recorded which). The source is a male donor with ankylosing spondylitis. CDR3s include the opening cysteine and the closing phenylalanine or tryptophan. The D gene is left open where the match is weak. Not every row has a clone size; where given, it reads once, few, many or a size class.

TRBV18	NA	TRBJ2-5	12	many	CASSHGQETQYF	TGTGCCAGCTCACATGGGCAAGAGACCCAGTACTTC
TRBV7-2	NA	TRBJ1-1	14	few	CASSLDVSADTAFF	TGTGCCAGCAGCTTAGATGTTTCGGCAGATACAGCTTTCTTT
TRBV20-1	NA	TRBJ2-2	15	few	CSVPKGGVGSGELFF	TGCAGCGTCCCCAAAGGGGGGGTAGGATCCGGGGAGCTGTTTTTT
TRBV9	NA	TRBJ1-3	14	few	CASSLTDSGNTIYF	TGTGCCAGCAGCCTCACCGACTCTGGAAACACCATATATTTT
TRBV5-1	NA	TRBJ2-1	15	few	CASSLGAAQGNEQFF	TGCGCCAGCAGCTTGGGCGCTGCTCAGGGCAATGAGCAGTTCTTC
TRBV9	NA	TRBJ1-1	17	NA	CASSAAPSPVNGAEAFF	TGTGCCAGCAGCGCCGCGCCATCCCCGGTGAACGGCGCTGAAGCTTTCTTT
TRBV29-1	TRBD1	TRBJ2-7	13	NA	CSVPGQGLAEQYF	TGCAGCGTCCCCGGACAGGGTCTGGCCGAGCAGTACTTC
TRBV28	NA	TRBJ2-5	14	NA	CASSTRTQGETQYF	TGTGCCAGCAGCACGAGGACGCAGGGAGAGACCCAGTACTTC
TRBV6-2/TRBV6-3	TRBD2	TRBJ2-7	16	once	CASSYSSGRGSYEQYF	TGTGCCAGCAGTTACTCTAGCGGGAGGGGATCCTACGAGCAGTACTTC
TRBV7-9	NA	TRBJ1-1	14	few	CASSTGPMNTEAFF	TGTGCCAGCAGCACTGGACCGATGAACACTGAAGCTTTCTTT
TRBV6-1	NA	TRBJ2-3	16	NA	CASRLAGAPSTDTQYF	TGTGCCAGCAGACTTGCAGGGGCCCCTAGCACAGATACGCAGTATTTT
TRBV29-1	NA	TRBJ2-7	14	NA	CSVRQSGQSNEQYF	TGCAGCGTGCGACAATCGGGGCAGTCAAACGAGCAGTACTTC
TRBV19	TRBD1	TRBJ1-5	16	many	CASSPRGQVNNQPQHF	TGTGCCAGTAGTCCCCGGGGACAGGTTAACAATCAGCCCCAGCATTTT
TRBV2	TRBD2	TRBJ2-2	16	NA	CASSPGLAANTGELFF	TGTGCCAGCAGTCCCGGACTAGCGGCCAACACCGGGGAGCTGTTTTTT
TRBV24-1	TRBD2	TRBJ2-1	15	NA	CATSDPGLASGEQFF	TGTGCCACCAGTGACCCCGGACTAGCCTCGGGTGAGCAGTTCTTC
TRBV5-1	NA	TRBJ2-1	16	NA	CASSKRTERFYNEQFF	TGCGCCAGCAGCAAAAGGACAGAGAGGTTCTACAATGAGCAGTTCTTC
TRBV12-3/TRBV12-4	NA	TRBJ2-7	13	NA	CASSLVRDREQYF	TGTGCCAGCAGTTTGGTCCGGGATCGGGAGCAGTACTTC
TRBV20-1	NA	TRBJ2-5	13	many	CSPDREPQETQYF	TGCAGTCCGGATCGGGAGCCCCAAGAGACCCAGTACTTC
TRBV5-1	NA	TRBJ2-5	14	few	CASSLGGSKETQYF	TGCGCCAGCAGCTTGGGTGGGTCGAAAGAGACCCAGTACTTC
TRBV3-1	TRBD1	TRBJ2-7	16	NA	CASSQGPDRVTYEQYF	TGTGCCAGCAGCCAAGGGCCGGACAGGGTGACCTACGAGCAGTACTTC
TRBV7-9	TRBD1	TRBJ2-2	15	NA	CASTTTGGNTGELFF	TGTGCCAGCACGACGACAGGGGGTAACACCGGGGAGCTGTTTTTT
TRBV20-1	TRBD1	TRBJ2-5	12	few	CSATGGQETQYF	TGCAGTGCCACAGGGGGCCAAGAGACCCAGTACTTC
TRBV7-2	NA	TRBJ2-1	14	few	CASSPGWAPNEQFF	TGTGCCAGCAGCCCCGGGTGGGCACCCAATGAGCAGTTCTTC
TRBV5-5	NA	TRBJ1-6	14	many	CASSPIINNSPLHF	TGTGCCAGCAGCCCCATTATCAATAATTCACCCCTCCACTTT
TRBV19	NA	TRBJ1-2	13	once	CASSISGVYGYTF	TGTGCCAGTAGTATTTCAGGCGTCTATGGCTACACCTTC
TRBV28	TRBD2	TRBJ2-1	13	NA	CASSSGLNNEQFF	TGTGCCAGCAGTTCGGGACTAAATAATGAGCAGTTCTTC
TRBV5-1	NA	TRBJ2-2	14	NA	CASREGVNTGELFF	TGCGCCAGCAGGGAGGGAGTGAACACCGGGGAGCTGTTTTTT